This TCR beta chain was recorded in a study of T cells in narcolepsy. Study-level results: Same-patient CSF and blood CD4+ T cell clonotypes included HCRT-specific and TRIB2-specific autoreactive ones.

Regarding this clone: Its antigen is unknown.

Assay used: immunoSEQ multiplex PCR; TCRdb lists only in-frame clones, some missing. The table shows about 32,000 clones, with 79% occurring only once. The CDR3 is 16 amino acids. Looked up from germline, CDR1 is SGHKS and CDR2 is YYEKEE (reference sequence). V was clipped by 4 bases and J by 1 base, with 17 bases between them. The J gene is TRBJ1-1, the V gene TRBV5-5; the D gene is possibly TRBD1 (6 bases). Sequencing was carried out using memory (CD45RA-) CD4+ T cells from blood. The source is a human donor in good health. DNA for the CDR3: TGTGCCAGCAGCCCCAGGGGCCCGGGGGGGAACACTGAAGCTTTCTTT. Translating gives CASSPRGPGGNTEAFF.